This entry lists 10 T cell receptor beta chains sequenced from one sample in a study of T cell changes during pregnancy in multiple sclerosis. Produced via immunoSEQ multiplex PCR; TCRdb's table is partial and in-frame only. The table records almost 40,000 clones, about 90% of them present only once. This sample comprised CD4+ T cells from peripheral blood mononuclear cells, obtained in the second trimester of pregnancy. Receptors originate from a female donor in good health, enrolled as a control in a pregnancy study.

The chain couples TRBV18 to TRBJ2-2; D uncertain. The CDR3 covers 14 residues. Germline-derived CDR1 and CDR2 are KGHSH and LQKENI. V lost 6 bases, J lost 0 bases, and 8 bases lay in between. The CDR3 spells CASSELANTGELFF. In DNA form, the CDR3 reads TGTGCCAGCTCTGAGCTGGCGAACACCGGGGAGCTGTTTTTT.

The chain carries TRBV19 and TRBJ2-5, with 9 bases aligning to TRBD2. This CDR3 spans 15 amino acids. Germline values: CDR1 LNHDA, CDR2 SQIVND (reference sequence). V lost 5 bases to trimming and J lost 3 bases; unmatched junction nucleotides: 7. The DNA of the CDR3 is TGTGCCAGTAGTTCACGCGGACTAGCGAAAGAGACCCAGTACTTC. This codes for CASSSRGLAKETQYF.

CDR3 nucleotides: TGTGCCAGCAGTCTTCAGGGGACCTACGAGCAGTACTTC. It translates to CASSLQGTYEQYF. This chain joins TRBV28 and TRBJ2-7, with D perhaps matching TRBD1 (6 bases). V lost 5 bases and J lost 2, with 10 bases in between. The CDR3 length is 13 residues. CDR1 is MDHEN, CDR2 SYDVKM, per germline.

The chain has TRBV6-4 and TRBJ1-1; D may be TRBD1 (6 bases). Germline V gene data show CDR1 as MRHNA and CDR2 as SNTAGT. The CDR3 has 14 amino acids. The V end lost 4 bases, the J end lost 4 bases, and 13 bases lay between the germline ends. CDR3 sequence reads: CASSAVTGSTEAFF. The CDR3 region has the DNA TGTGCCAGCAGTGCCGTTACAGGGAGCACTGAAGCTTTCTTT.

J is TRBJ2-6 and V is TRBV29-1; TRBD2 is a possible D gene (5 bases). The germline V gene has CDR1 SQVTM and CDR2 ANQGSEA. This CDR3 is built from 14 residues. V lost 6 bases, J lost 0 bases, and 9 bases lay in between. The CDR3 protein is CSVLRVSGANVLTF. The CDR3 coding sequence is TGCAGCGTATTGCGGGTCTCTGGGGCCAACGTCCTGACTTTC.

V is TRBV6-6 and J is TRBJ1-4; 7 nucleotides align to TRBD1. The CDR3 loop spans 13 amino acids. Germline V CDR1 and CDR2: MNHNY, SVGAGI (reference sequence). The junction had 5 bases not matched to a gene; V was cut back by 8 bases and J by 5 bases. The DNA of the CDR3 is TGTGCCAGCCAGGGACAGCGAAATGAAAAACTGTTTTTT. This encodes CASQGQRNEKLFF.

The rearrangement links TRBV15 to TRBJ1-1; 11 bases map to TRBD1. This CDR3 region has 20 residues. V was clipped by 0 bases and J by 1 base; unmatched bases: 13. CDR1 is LNHNV, CDR2 YYDKDF, per germline (reference sequence). In DNA form, the CDR3 reads TGTGCCACCAGCAGAGATGGACGACGGACAGGGGGCGCGAGGAACACTGAAGCTTTCTTT. Its protein is CATSRDGRRTGGARNTEAFF. The full variable domain, in which reference TRBV15 and TRBJ1-1 provide the parts outside the CDR3, is DAMVIQNPRYQVTQFGKPVTLSCSQTLNHNVMYWYQQKSSQAPKLLFHYYDKDFNNEADTPDNFQSRRPNTSFCFLDIRSPGLGDTAMYLCATSRDGRRTGGARNTEAFFGQGTRLTVV.

This chain uses TRBV15 with TRBJ1-2; D remains ambiguous. Germline CDR1 LNHNV, CDR2 YYDKDF (reference sequence). The germline V and J ends were trimmed by 1 base and 5 bases, with 14 bases remaining between them. The CDR3 totals 15 residues. This CDR3 is CATSRGTKGGYGYTF. The CDR3 region has the DNA TGTGCCACCAGCAGAGGAACCAAGGGAGGATATGGCTACACCTTC.

The rearrangement joins TRBV28 to TRBJ1-2, with 9 bases identical to TRBD1. CDR3 size: 14 residues. V lost 5 bases and J lost 5; bases outside the gene matches: 6. The germline V gene has CDR1 MDHEN and CDR2 SYDVKM. The CDR3 DNA reads TGTGCCAGCAGTACTACAGGGGGCACGTATGGCTACACCTTC. It codes for CASSTTGGTYGYTF.

This sequence joins TRBV7-2 and TRBJ2-5; 9 positions agree with TRBD1. V trimming: 1 base; J trimming: 5 bases; junction bases outside the gene matches: 5. CDR1 and CDR2 from the germline V gene are SGHTA and FQGNSA. The CDR3 has 15 residues. The CDR3 coding sequence is TGTGCCAGCAGCTTAGACAGGGGGCGGACGGAGACCCAGTACTTC. Encoded protein: CASSLDRGRTETQYF.